This TCR beta chain was sequenced during a study of graft-versus-host responses after intestinal transplantation. Study in general: Each recipient received anti-thymocyte globulin induction, then tacrolimus and steroids for three to four years. Study outcomes and limitations: Those patients showing graft-donor T cell macrochimerism displayed high graft-versus-host to host-versus-graft clonal ratios in allografts. GvH clones occurred in recipient marrow; some first appeared in ileum or blood.

As to this clone: Its antigen is undetermined.

Libraries were prepared by immunoSEQ multiplex PCR; TCRdb keeps only in-frame clonotypes and omits some of them. The sample carries 55,000 to 80,000 clones, approximately 90% recorded once. The trim removed 5 bases at V and 6 bases at J, leaving 10 bases unmatched. The V gene's germline CDR1 is LGHNA and CDR2 YNFKEQ. The CDR3 is 15 residues long. The clonotype comes from a human donor who was the organ donor for an intestinal transplant. V gene TRBV4-2 combines with J gene TRBJ1-2, with 9 bases aligning to TRBD1. The specimen was unstimulated CD8+ T cells sorted from spleen or lymph node cells, collected before transplant. The CDR3 DNA reads as TGTGCCAGCAGCGCTACCCCCGGGACAGGGAATGGCTACACCTTC. Translating it yields CASSATPGTGNGYTF.